These 7 T cell receptor beta chains originate from one sample sequenced in a study of Ad26.COV2.S vaccination and SARS-CoV-2 variants. Treatment denoted: around 19 received Ad26.COV2.S at low or high dose, single or two shots; 5 received placebo; per-sample allocation not given. Samples were taken on day 63 after the first vaccine or placebo injection. Only in-frame clones appear in the TCRdb table, and some are missing; sequencing was by immunoSEQ multiplex PCR. The sample shows around 450,000 clones, approximately 88% of them seen only once. The input for sequencing was peripheral blood, taken in a trial of Ad26.COV2.S vaccine versus placebo. The receptor source for this set is a person between 18 and 65 years old who received the Ad26.COV2.S COVID-19 vaccine or a placebo.

V and J are TRBV29-1 and TRBJ2-1; D might be TRBD2 (6 bases). V dropped 7 bases and J dropped 13 bases, with 17 bases sitting between them. This CDR3 has 11 residues. CDR1 is SQVTM, CDR2 ANQGSEA, per germline. The CDR3 DNA reads as TGCAGCGGCGGCCCGGGACTCTCCCAGTTCTTC. Protein product: CSGGPGLSQFF.

The CDR3 DNA reads TGTGCCAGTACCCCGGGACTAGCGGGGACAGATACGCAGTATTTT. This translates into CASTPGLAGTDTQYF. V gene TRBV19 combines with J gene TRBJ2-3; the match to TRBD2 covers 13 bases. This CDR3 comprises 15 residues. From germline, CDR1 is LNHDA and CDR2 SQIVND (reference sequence). The V gene end was trimmed by 7 bases and the J gene end by 3 bases; junction bases not matched to a gene: 4.

V gene TRBV28 combines with J gene TRBJ2-3; TRBD1 aligns across 7 bases. Germline trimming cut 7 bases from V and 5 bases from J; bases unmatched to any gene: 15. This CDR3 is built from 16 residues. Per germline, CDR1 MDHEN and CDR2 SYDVKM. The CDR3: CASKYRGARLGDTQYF. DNA for the CDR3: TGTGCCAGCAAATACAGGGGCGCCCGACTCGGAGATACGCAGTATTTT.

This clone showed up just once. The genes are TRBV6-4 and TRBJ1-1; D remains ambiguous. Germline CDR1 is MRHNA and CDR2 is SNTAGT. V lost 3 bases and J 1 base, leaving 15 bases between the germline ends. CDR3 length: 16 amino acids. CDR3 DNA sequence: TGTGCCAGCAGTGAAAATATGGGGTTTGGGAACACTGAAGCTTTCTTT. Translated, it gives CASSENMGFGNTEAFF.

CDR3 nucleotides: TGTGCCAGCAGCCCCTGGGGGGCCTACAATGAGCAGTTCTTC. Protein sequence: CASSPWGAYNEQFF. The chain employs TRBV28 and TRBJ2-1, with D possibly TRBD2 on 6 matching bases. Trimming cost V 6 bases and J 2 bases, with 11 bases left between them. The CDR3 contains 14 residues. CDR1 MDHEN and CDR2 SYDVKM come from the germline V gene.

The chain couples TRBV7-6 to TRBJ2-2; 10 bases are shared with TRBD2. There are 21 residues in the CDR3. Germline CDR1 SGHVS, CDR2 FNYEAQ. Trimming at V came to 4 bases and at J to 0 bases, leaving 17 bases not matched to a gene. The CDR3 nucleotides are TGTGCCAGCAGCTCCGTACCTATCGGCCTAGCGGGGGCCGCGAACACCGGGGAGCTGTTTTTT. Its translation: CASSSVPIGLAGAANTGELFF.

The V and J genes are TRBV19 and TRBJ2-1, with unresolved D. The germline gives CDR1 LNHDA, CDR2 SQIVND (reference sequence). Trimming shortened V by 6 bases and J by 2 bases, and 20 bases separated the two germline ends. CDR3 size: 17 residues. The CDR3 region has the DNA TGTGCCAGTAGCACCTTCCGGCGGACGGACGCCTACAATGAGCAGTTCTTC. Translating gives CASSTFRRTDAYNEQFF.